The T cell receptor beta chain under discussion was sequenced for a study of T cells after yellow fever vaccination. The CDR3 contains 16 residues. CDR1 MGHRA and CDR2 YSYEKL come from the germline V gene. V lost 1 base to trimming and J lost 1 base; unmatched junction nucleotides: 1. A universal primer site and UMIs were added as TCR cDNA was made by 5'RACE template switching. A single record per CDR3 protein comes from TCRdb applying MiXCR to the 5' RACE reads. The sample lists some 320,000 distinct CDR3 sequences, roughly 10% occurring once. This material consisted of CD4+ T cells sorted from PBMCs, taken 45 days after the yellow fever booster vaccination. The clonotype comes from a man between 18 and 35 years old who received the YFV17D yellow fever vaccine. J is TRBJ1-3 and V is TRBV4-1; TRBD1 aligns across 10 bases. The CDR3 region has the DNA TGCGCCAGCAGCCAAGGACAGGGGGCATCTGGAAACACCATATATTTT. Translated, it gives CASSQGQGASGNTIYF.